These 19 T cell receptor beta chains were sequenced from one sample in a study of cytomegalovirus exposure and HLA in healthy donors. The primer mix had 60 Vbeta and 13 Jbeta primers. Generated by immunoSEQ multiplex PCR, the TCRdb table keeps only in-frame clones and is missing some. The sample gives around 120,000 clones, over 60% of which show up once; 0.95% to 1.1% is in the top ten. Sequencing was done on a sample of PBMCs. All receptors come from a human donor in good health.

This clone was seen once. The CDR3 coding sequence is TGTGCCACCAGCAGGGAGACAGCGGGGGCCACAGATACGCAGTATTTT. Protein: CATSRETAGATDTQYF. The V call is TRBV15, the J call TRBJ2-3; TRBD2 agrees at 8 bases. V dropped 3 bases and J dropped 2; count of bases not matched to a gene: 7. Germline-derived CDR1 and CDR2 are LNHNV and YYDKDF (reference sequence). This CDR3 comprises 16 residues.

Of note for this clone: At one end the junction does not follow the germline gene, possibly because of a read error. The chain has TRBV7-7 and TRBJ2-2; 9 positions agree with TRBD1. Germline V CDR1 and CDR2: SSHAT, FNYEAQ (reference sequence). The CDR3 sequence is 14 residues long. The CDR3 sequence is CASSHRGLAGELFF. CDR3 coding DNA: TGTGCTAGCAGCCACAGGGGGCTCGCCGGGGAGCTGTTTTTT.

The chain is built from TRBV7-9 and TRBJ2-3, with D possibly matching TRBD2 (7 bases). The CDR3 has 16 amino acids. V shed 5 bases and J shed 5 bases, with 20 bases lying between them. From germline, CDR1 is SEHNR and CDR2 FQNEAQ (reference sequence). The CDR3 loop is CASSITERGGEDTQYF. CDR3 DNA: TGTGCCAGCAGCATCACGGAGAGGGGGGGGGAAGATACGCAGTATTTT.

The V call is TRBV19, the J call TRBJ2-5; D gene uncertain. This CDR3 contains 17 residues. CDR1 is LNHDA and CDR2 is SQIVND in the germline V gene (reference sequence). V gave up 4 bases and J gave up 3 bases, with 21 bases separating them. CDR3 sequence reads: CASSRPGRSFNEETQYF. CDR3 in DNA: TGTGCCAGTAGTAGGCCTGGTCGCTCATTTAACGAAGAGACCCAGTACTTC.

V gene TRBV29-1 combines with J gene TRBJ1-2, with TRBD1 matching over 10 bases. Germline-derived CDR1 and CDR2 are SQVTM and ANQGSEA. V trimming: 4 bases; J trimming: 4 bases; junction bases outside the gene matches: 12. The CDR3 loop spans 16 amino acids. The CDR3 is CSVGSSPGQGSYGYTF. As DNA, the CDR3 is TGCAGCGTTGGTTCCAGTCCGGGACAGGGGTCCTATGGCTACACCTTC.

The rearrangement links TRBV9 to TRBJ1-5; TRBD1 might be the D (5 bases). In germline, CDR1 is SGDLS, CDR2 YYNGEE. The CDR3 spans 14 residues. V was trimmed by 0 bases and J by 6 bases, leaving 10 bases between them. The DNA for the CDR3 is TGTGCCAGCAGCGTAGGTGCAGGGTTTCAGCCCCAGCATTTT. Protein product: CASSVGAGFQPQHF. The whole variable domain, remainder taken from reference TRBV9 and TRBJ1-5, is DSGVTQTPKHLITATGQRVTLRCSPRSGDLSVYWYQQSLDQGLQFLIQYYNGEERAKGNILERFSAQQFPDLHSELNLSSLELGDSALYFCASSVGAGFQPQHFGDGTRLSIL.

V and J are TRBV25-1 and TRBJ1-2, with 10 bases fitting TRBD1. The CDR3 loop spans 14 amino acids. V trimming: 8 bases; J trimming: 5 bases; junction bases outside the gene matches: 8. Germline V CDR1 and CDR2: MGHDK, SYGVNS. CDR3 nucleotides: TGTGCCAGCTCAGGACAGGGGGTGGGGTATGGCTACACCTTC. Its translation: CASSGQGVGYGYTF.

Only a few counts were recorded for this clone. This chain uses TRBV9 with TRBJ1-4, with D uncertain. Trimming stripped 2 bases from V and 8 bases from J, with 10 bases between. Germline-derived CDR1 and CDR2 are SGDLS and YYNGEE. The CDR3 sequence is 13 residues long. CDR3 sequence (DNA): TGTGCCAGCAGCGTTCGGAGTGGGGAAAAACTGTTTTTT. Translated, it gives CASSVRSGEKLFF.

A word on this clone: Other DNA sequences in the sample encode the same CDR3. The rearrangement links TRBV10-3 to TRBJ2-7; 8 bases are shared with TRBD2. This CDR3 comprises 14 residues. The germline CDR1 and CDR2 sequences are ENHRY and SYGVKD. V trimming: 6 bases; J trimming: 2 bases; junction bases outside the gene matches: 6. CDR3 protein: CAISDPGGAYEQYF. CDR3 nucleotides: TGTGCCATCAGCGATCCCGGGGGGGCCTACGAGCAGTACTTC.

Only a few counts were recorded for this clone. The chain recombines TRBV4-1 with TRBJ1-1, with 7 bases fitting TRBD1. The CDR3 sequence is 12 residues long. Germline CDR1 is MGHRA and CDR2 is YSYEKL. Losses at the gene ends were 1 base for V and 8 bases for J; bases not matched to a gene: 1. The CDR3: CASSQVQGEAFF. The CDR3 DNA reads TGCGCCAGCAGCCAAGTACAGGGGGAAGCTTTCTTT.

CDR3 DNA: TGTGCCAGCAGTGAATTAGGTCAGGGGATCAGTGGCTACACCTTC. Encoded protein: CASSELGQGISGYTF. The V call is TRBV25-1, the J call TRBJ1-2; a possible D gene is TRBD1 (6 bases). Germline lookup yields CDR1 MGHDK and CDR2 SYGVNS. The CDR3 spans 15 residues. Between the trimmed V and J ends, which lost 1 base and 7 bases, there was a span of 16 bases.

This clone was recorded a few times. This chain uses TRBV7-3 with TRBJ1-1; the D is unclear. The germline V and J ends were trimmed by 0 bases and 3 bases, with 5 bases remaining between them. The CDR3 totals 13 residues. Germline CDR1 and CDR2: SGHTA and FQGTGA. The CDR3 DNA reads as TGTGCCAGCAGCTTAACGTCGGACACTGAAGCTTTCTTT. Protein product: CASSLTSDTEAFF.

A single count supports this clone. The chain couples TRBV2 to TRBJ2-3; D gene ambiguous. V gave up 0 bases and J gave up 6 bases, with 4 bases separating them. This CDR3 contains 12 residues. Germline-derived CDR1 and CDR2 are SNHLY and FYNNEI. The CDR3 sequence is CASSEARDTQYF. For the CDR3, the DNA is TGTGCCAGCAGTGAAGCGCGCGATACGCAGTATTTT.

This clone was seen a single time. The gene calls are TRBV11-2 and TRBJ2-1; perhaps TRBD2 as D (5 bases). The CDR3 is 12 amino acids. Germline V gene data show CDR1 as SGHAT and CDR2 as FQNNGV. Trimming took off 5 bases at V and 10 bases at J, with 12 bases between the two ends. The CDR3 coding sequence is TGTGCCAGCAGCCCCCCGGAGGTCGAGCAGTTCTTC. Translation: CASSPPEVEQFF.

This sequence joins TRBV4-2 and TRBJ2-3; weak D call: TRBD2 (6 bases). The CDR3 runs 13 residues. Germline CDR1 reads LGHNA; CDR2 reads YNFKEQ. Trimming shortened V by 3 bases and J by 5 bases, and 9 bases separated the two germline ends. CDR3 DNA: TGTGCCAGCAGCCAGACTAGGATAGATACGCAGTATTTT. As protein: CASSQTRIDTQYF.

The table lists this clone with a count of one. The genes are TRBV10-1 and TRBJ2-3; 9 bases map to TRBD1. This CDR3 is 16 amino acids long. V trimming: 3 bases; J trimming: 1 base; junction bases outside the gene matches: 5. CDR1 and CDR2 from the germline V gene are WNHNN and SYGVQD (reference sequence). This chain's CDR3 is CASSDHRDRGTDTQYF. CDR3 in DNA: TGCGCCAGCAGTGACCACCGGGACAGGGGCACAGATACGCAGTATTTT.

The chain uses TRBV2 and TRBJ1-5; D might be TRBD1 (6 bases). V shed 6 bases and J shed 0 bases, with 9 bases lying between them. Germline V gene lookup returns CDR1 SNHLY and CDR2 FYNNEI. The CDR3 is 14 residues long. Written as DNA, the CDR3 is TGTGCCAGCAGCCGGGACAATAGCAATCAGCCCCAGCATTTT. This codes for CASSRDNSNQPQHF.

Written as DNA, the CDR3 is TGTGCCAGCAGCCAAGGCGGGAGTTCCTACGAGCAGTACTTC. Amino acids: CASSQGGSSYEQYF. The chain uses TRBV7-9 and TRBJ2-7, with 7 bases identical to TRBD2. Germline V CDR1 and CDR2: SEHNR, FQNEAQ (reference sequence). V lost 5 bases to trimming and J lost 1 base; unmatched junction nucleotides: 5. This CDR3 has 14 residues.

This clone was observed a single time. The rearrangement uses TRBV6-1 and TRBJ2-5; D gene uncertain. CDR1 is MNHNS, CDR2 SASEGT, per germline. V gave up 7 bases and J gave up 1 base, with 13 bases separating them. The CDR3 runs to 14 residues. The CDR3 region has the DNA TGTGCCAGCATTGCCACAACTATCCAAGAGACCCAGTACTTC. Amino acid sequence: CASIATTIQETQYF.